Below are 8 T cell receptor beta chains sequenced from a single sample in a study of vaccination and CD4 T cells after COVID-19. With the Oncomine TCR Beta short-read assay, DNA from cultured CD4+ T cells was sequenced. TCRdb itself ran the PCR reads through MiXCR, one entry per CDR3 protein. The top ten hold roughly an eighth of the sample, which has some 14,000 distinct CDR3 sequences, about 40% seen once. The treatment denotes: roughly 10-day PBMC culture with coronavirus spike peptide pools or control peptides (ViraFEST assay). Their recognized antigens are unknown. The source material was CD4+ T cells from blood, cultured in vitro. The origin of the receptors is a human donor who had recovered from COVID-19.

The V gene is TRBV24-1, the J gene TRBJ2-7; 8 nucleotides agree with TRBD1. The junction had 10 bases not matched to a gene; V was cut back by 3 bases and J by 4 bases. This CDR3 region has 16 residues. The germline V gene encodes CDR1 KGHDR and CDR2 SFDVKD. The CDR3 DNA reads TGTGCCACCAGTGATCCGACCGGGACAGGAGGGTACGAGCAGTACTTC. This codes for CATSDPTGTGGYEQYF.

This clonotype has just a few counts. The rearrangement links TRBV7-2 to TRBJ2-2; 10 bases line up with TRBD1. The CDR3 extends over 14 amino acids. The trim removed 5 bases at V and 5 bases at J, leaving 2 bases unmatched. CDR1 and CDR2 (germline): SGHTA, FQGNSA. The CDR3 loop reads CASSRDRGTGELFF. In DNA form, the CDR3 reads TGTGCCAGCAGCCGGGACAGGGGAACCGGGGAGCTGTTTTTT.

This clonotype was found a few times. The V and J genes are TRBV18 and TRBJ1-5; D is possibly TRBD1 (6 bases). CDR1 is KGHSH and CDR2 is LQKENI in the germline V gene. V was cut by 3 bases and J by 6 bases, with 12 bases left in between. CDR3 length equals 14 residues. In DNA form, the CDR3 reads TGTGCCAGCTCACCGGCAGGGGAAGGTCAGCCCCAGCATTTT. This translates into CASSPAGEGQPQHF.

The chain has TRBV27 and TRBJ1-2; D ambiguous. CDR1 is MNHEY and CDR2 is SMNVEV in the germline V gene (reference sequence). CDR3 size: 12 residues. Trimming removed 5 bases at V and 8 bases at J, with 12 bases between. The CDR3 is CASSPWTGGYTF. CDR3 nucleotides: TGTGCCAGCAGTCCTTGGACGGGGGGCTACACCTTC.

V gene TRBV7-2 combines with J gene TRBJ1-4; D gene uncertain. Germline V gene data show CDR1 as SGHTA and CDR2 as FQGNSA. This CDR3 is built from 17 residues. V shed 1 base and J shed 5 bases, with 17 bases lying between them. CDR3 protein: CASSLELPGAGNEKLFF. The DNA for the CDR3 is TGTGCCAGCAGCTTAGAATTACCAGGAGCGGGGAATGAAAAACTGTTTTTT.

This clonotype has only one observation. The chain carries TRBV20-1 and TRBJ1-6, with 7 bases identical to TRBD1. Germline CDR1 is DFQATT and CDR2 is SNEGSKA (reference sequence). The V and J ends lost 2 bases and 8 bases, in that order; junction bases with no gene match: 12. CDR3 length: 16 residues. DNA for the CDR3: TGCAGTGCTAGACTTAACACCGACAGGGCCTATTCACCCCTCCACTTT. Amino acids: CSARLNTDRAYSPLHF.

The chain couples TRBV7-2 to TRBJ2-2, with D possibly matching TRBD2 (6 bases). The CDR3 extends over 14 amino acids. Germline assignment: CDR1 SGHTA and CDR2 FQGNSA. V was cut by 3 bases and J by 1 base, with 6 bases left in between. Here the CDR3 reads CASSLGLNTGELFF. For the CDR3, the DNA is TGTGCCAGCAGCTTGGGACTGAACACCGGGGAGCTGTTTTTT.

A single count supports this clonotype. CDR3 in amino acids: CASLTRRDSPEAFF. CDR3 DNA: TGTGCCAGCCTCACCCGTAGGGACAGCCCCGAAGCTTTCTTT. V usage is TRBV27 and J usage is TRBJ1-1, with 7 nucleotides matching TRBD1. The length of the CDR3 is 14 residues. Germline V gene lookup returns CDR1 MNHEY and CDR2 SMNVEV (reference sequence). Losses at the gene ends were 8 bases for V and 8 bases for J; bases not matched to a gene: 14.